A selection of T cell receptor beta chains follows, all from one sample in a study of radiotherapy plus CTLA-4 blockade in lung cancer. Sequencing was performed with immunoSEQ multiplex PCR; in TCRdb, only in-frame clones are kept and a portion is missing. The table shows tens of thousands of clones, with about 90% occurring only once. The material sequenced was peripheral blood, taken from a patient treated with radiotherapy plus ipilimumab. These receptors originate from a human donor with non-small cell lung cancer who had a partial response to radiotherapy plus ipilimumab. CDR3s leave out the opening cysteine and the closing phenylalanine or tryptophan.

CDR3 protein: ASSIAPVGMADTQY; J gene: TRBJ2-3; V gene: TRBV19
CDR3 protein: ASSDGTGPLGAF; J gene: TRBJ1-1; V gene: TRBV6-1
CDR3 protein: ASSLGPGLETQY; J gene: TRBJ2-5; V gene: TRBV28
CDR3 protein: ASSYQTGGTQY; J gene: TRBJ2-3; V gene: TRBV6-6
CDR3 protein: ASSVIRDRDRKLF; J gene: TRBJ1-4; V gene: TRBV19
CDR3 protein: ASSLISGGTGELF; J gene: TRBJ2-2; V gene: TRBV27
CDR3 protein: ASSRGQGGRELF; J gene: TRBJ2-2; V gene: TRBV27
CDR3 protein: ASSSIWEETQY; J gene: TRBJ2-5; V gene: TRBV5-1
CDR3 protein: ASSLGPGGGQETQY; J gene: TRBJ2-5; V gene: TRBV5-4
CDR3 protein: ASRGGGQTYNEQF; J gene: TRBJ2-1; V gene: TRBV27
CDR3 protein: ASSLPPGQSSYNSPLH; J gene: TRBJ1-6; V gene: TRBV28
CDR3 protein: ASSDRQLAKNIQY; J gene: TRBJ2-4; V gene: TRBV2